This is a list of T cell receptor beta chains from one sample in a study of blood T cells in healthy people across ages. TCRdb passed the 5' RACE reads through MiXCR, listing each CDR3 protein once. The data hold 540,000 or so distinct CDR3 sequences, with around 50% observed a single time. The sequencing sample was made of blood. The receptors were gathered from a man older than 75 in good health. Both conserved end residues are part of each CDR3. The D gene is left open where the match is weak. Clone size, where shown, is once, few, many, or a class for clones that have expanded.

D	V	size	J	DNA	CDR3
.	TRBV20-1	.	TRBJ1-2	TGCAGTGCTAGCCTCTATCGTAAGGGAGCTAACTATGGCTACACCTTC	CSASLYRKGANYGYTF
.	TRBV2	.	TRBJ2-5	TGTGCCAGCACCGTGGGGGAGACCCAGTACTTC	CASTVGETQYF
.	TRBV25-1	.	TRBJ2-7	TGTGCCAATTCTGACGTCCTGCCGTACGAGCAGTACTTC	CANSDVLPYEQYF
.	TRBV5-1	few	TRBJ1-1	TGCGCCAGCAGCTTTAACGGGGAGTCCGAAGCTTTCTTT	CASSFNGESEAFF
.	TRBV30	.	TRBJ2-3	TGTGCCTGGAGTGTTATACCAGCTAGCACAGATACGCAGTATTTT	CAWSVIPASTDTQYF
.	TRBV6-5	.	TRBJ2-4	TGTGCCAGCAGCGGGGGTTTAGCCAAAAACATTCAGTACTTC	CASSGGLAKNIQYF
.	TRBV28	.	TRBJ2-3	TGTGCCAGCAGTATCCCGGGGGACACAGATACGCAGTATTTT	CASSIPGDTDTQYF
TRBD1	TRBV20-1	.	TRBJ2-5	TGCAGTGCTCGTCCCGGGACAGGGGTCGGAGAGACCCAGTACTTC	CSARPGTGVGETQYF
.	TRBV12-3/TRBV12-4	.	TRBJ2-7	TGTGCCAGCAGGAGGACAGAGAACGAGCAGTACTTC	CASRRTENEQYF
.	TRBV29-1	.	TRBJ2-1	TGCAGCGCCCGGGACGGAAGTGTAAATGAGCAGTTCTTC	CSARDGSVNEQFF
.	TRBV10-3	.	TRBJ1-1	TGTGCCATCAGTGGGGGGGGCGCGTCCACTGAAGCTTTCTTT	CAISGGGASTEAFF
.	TRBV20-1	.	TRBJ2-6	TGCAGTGCTACGAGACCCGGCGGAGGTTCAGGGGCCAACGTCCTGACTTTC	CSATRPGGGSGANVLTF
TRBD2	TRBV7-7	.	TRBJ2-5	TGTACTAGCAGCCTCGGGGGGGTCCAAGAGACCCAGTACTTC	CTSSLGGVQETQYF
.	TRBV4-1	.	TRBJ1-5	TGCGCCAGCAGCCAAGTTCCTAAGCTTGGTTCTATCCATGGCAATCAGCCCCAGCATTTT	CASSQVPKLGSIHGNQPQHF
.	TRBV6-5	.	TRBJ2-5	TGTGCCGCCGGGGGCAGGAATGGAGAGACCCAGTACTTC	CAAGGRNGETQYF
TRBD2	TRBV5-1	.	TRBJ2-7	TGCGCCAGCAGCTTGCAGACTAGCGAGGATGAGCAGTACTTC	CASSLQTSEDEQYF
TRBD1	TRBV5-1	few	TRBJ2-3	TGCGCCAGCAGCTTGGCTCAGGGGGCAGATACGCAGTATTTT	CASSLAQGADTQYF
.	TRBV7-2	.	TRBJ1-4	TGTGCCAGCAGCAACCGGAGGGGCCGGGATGAAAAACTGTTTTTT	CASSNRRGRDEKLFF
.	TRBV4-3	.	TRBJ2-5	TGCGCCAGCAGCCAAGAAGGGGGGGGTGTGGAGACCCAGTACTTC	CASSQEGGGVETQYF
TRBD1	TRBV6-5	many	TRBJ2-7	TGTGCCAGCAGTTATGTCGGACAGGGGTACGAGCAGTACTTC	CASSYVGQGYEQYF
.	TRBV5-1	few	TRBJ2-5	TGCGCCAGCAGCTTGGGCACAGGGCTAGAGACCCAGTACTTC	CASSLGTGLETQYF
TRBD2	TRBV7-9	few	TRBJ2-1	TGTGCCAGCAGCCTACGACTAGCGGGGGAGGCTGAGCAGTTCTTC	CASSLRLAGEAEQFF
.	TRBV6-2/TRBV6-3	few	TRBJ2-3	TGTGCCAGCAGTTACTCGGGTAATACGCAGTATTTT	CASSYSGNTQYF
.	TRBV7-9	.	TRBJ2-3	TGTGCCAGCAGCCTAGTACAGGAGATCGCAGATACGCAGTATTTT	CASSLVQEIADTQYF
.	TRBV2	few	TRBJ1-1	TGTGCCAGCAAGGAGGGTCGGAAAACTGAAGCTTTCTTT	CASKEGRKTEAFF
.	TRBV6-1	.	TRBJ1-5	TGTGCCAGCAGTGAATTGGGGTTCCAGCCCCAGCATTTT	CASSELGFQPQHF
.	TRBV4-3	.	TRBJ2-7	TGCGCCAGCAGCCATTTTTTAGCGGTCTCCTACGAGCAGTACTTC	CASSHFLAVSYEQYF
TRBD2	TRBV6-2/TRBV6-3	.	TRBJ2-7	TGTGCCACATTCACCACTAGCGTTTACTCCTACGAGCAGTACTTC	CATFTTSVYSYEQYF
TRBD2	TRBV5-1	.	TRBJ2-7	TGCGCCAGCAGCCCCGGGACTAGCGGGAGGGCCGTATTCGACGAGCAGTACTTC	CASSPGTSGRAVFDEQYF
TRBD1	TRBV11-3	.	TRBJ2-4	TGTGCCAGCAGCAAACCGGGACAGGGGACCAAAAACATTCAGTACTTC	CASSKPGQGTKNIQYF
TRBD2	TRBV15	few	TRBJ2-1	TGTGCCACCAGCAGCGCCCTGGGTCGGACTAGCAAATCCGAGCAGTTCTTC	CATSSALGRTSKSEQFF
.	TRBV5-6	.	TRBJ1-1	TGTGCCAGCAGCTTGTATGGGGGCGGAGAGAACACTGAAGCTTTCTTT	CASSLYGGGENTEAFF
.	TRBV29-1	.	TRBJ2-1	TGCAGCGTTGAAGGCAGGGACTCCCCCTACGAGCAGTTCTTC	CSVEGRDSPYEQFF
.	TRBV7-9	few	TRBJ2-7	TGTGCCAGCAGCCTGATGGGGGGCTCGTACTTC	CASSLMGGSYF
.	TRBV7-9	few	TRBJ2-7	TGTGCCAGCAGCTTGCTACGACAGGCCTACGAGCAGTACTTC	CASSLLRQAYEQYF
TRBD2	TRBV20-1	.	TRBJ2-1	TGCAGTGCTACCCTACTGTATGCGGGGGGCACATACAATGAGCAGTTCTTC	CSATLLYAGGTYNEQFF
.	TRBV29-1	.	TRBJ1-1	.	CSVVAGGAGRSFF
TRBD2	TRBV6-5	few	TRBJ2-7	TGTGCCAGCAGTTACGGGACTAGCGGGAGGGCCGTGTGCGAGCAGTACTTC	CASSYGTSGRAVCEQYF
.	TRBV28	.	TRBJ1-4	TGTGCCAGCAGTTTCCCAGGGGAGGCAACTAATGAAAAACTGTTTTTT	CASSFPGEATNEKLFF
TRBD1	TRBV20-1	few	TRBJ1-2	TGCAGTGCTAGCGGGACAGGAGGGGTGGGTGGCTACACCTTC	CSASGTGGVGGYTF
.	TRBV18	.	TRBJ2-5	TGTGCCAGCTCACCAAGGGGAGCTATTCAAGAGACCCAGTACTTC	CASSPRGAIQETQYF
.	TRBV7-2	many	TRBJ2-5	TGTGCCAGCAGCCCCACTTGGGGCTTCCAAGAGACCCAGTACTTC	CASSPTWGFQETQYF
TRBD1	TRBV7-2	once	TRBJ2-5	TGTGCCAGCAGCGTAGACAGGGGGCGGCAAGAGACCCAGTACTTC	CASSVDRGRQETQYF
.	TRBV9	.	TRBJ2-1	TGTGCCAGCAGCGTAGCTGATAGGGGCCGGACTAATGAGCAGTTCTTC	CASSVADRGRTNEQFF
TRBD1	TRBV7-2	.	TRBJ1-6	TGTGCCAGCAGCCGTTTCGCCGGGACAGGAGATTCACCCCTCCACTTT	CASSRFAGTGDSPLHF
.	TRBV20-1	.	TRBJ2-1	TGCAGTGCCTACACAGGAACGGTTGTTATGTGGTACAATGAGCAGTTCTTC	CSAYTGTVVMWYNEQFF
.	TRBV7-9	.	TRBJ1-2	TGTGCCTGCAGCGAGAGGGGACCCTGGGGTGGCTACACCTTC	CACSERGPWGGYTF
TRBD1	TRBV6-5	many	TRBJ2-5	TGTGCCAGCAGTTACTCGCGACAGGGGCCCCGGACCCAGTACTTC	CASSYSRQGPRTQYF
.	TRBV9	.	TRBJ2-5	TGTGCCAGCAGCTCCAGGGGGAGCGGGAGAGAGACCCAGTACTTC	CASSSRGSGRETQYF